These T cell receptor beta chains were read from a single sample in a study of cytomegalovirus exposure and HLA in healthy donors. The method was immunoSEQ multiplex PCR; TCRdb's version includes in-frame clones alone and lacks a portion of them. Of 150,000 to 200,000 clones listed, around 84% are singletons. Sequencing was done on a sample of PBMCs. Source of these receptors: a man between 18 and 35 years old in good health and CMV-seropositive. The CDR3 runs from the conserved cysteine through the conserved F or W. D genes are given only for firm matches. Expanded clones are given a class, and other clones once, few, many or no size at all.

DNA: TGTGCCAGCAGCTTTCGTCGGGGGGTCGAGACCCAGTACTTC
CDR3: CASSFRRGVETQYF
D: TRBD2
size: -
J: TRBJ2-5
V: TRBV7-2

DNA: TGTGCCAGCGGTTACAGGGCAGATACGCAGTATTTT
CDR3: CASGYRADTQYF
D: -
size: -
J: TRBJ2-3
V: TRBV27

DNA: TGTGCCTCAACCCGCGGGACGGATGAAAAACTGTTTTTT
CDR3: CASTRGTDEKLFF
D: -
size: once
J: TRBJ1-4
V: TRBV30

DNA: TGTGCCAGCTCATCGGGACTAGCGGGGGGCCAAGAGACCCAGTACTTC
CDR3: CASSSGLAGGQETQYF
D: TRBD2
size: -
J: TRBJ2-5
V: TRBV18

DNA: TGCGCCAGCAGCCCGGGACTAGACTCCTACGAGCAGTACTTC
CDR3: CASSPGLDSYEQYF
D: TRBD2
size: -
J: TRBJ2-7
V: TRBV4-3

DNA: TGTGCCAGCAGCACGAGGACAGGGGGCTATGAGCAGTACTTC
CDR3: CASSTRTGGYEQYF
D: TRBD1
size: -
J: TRBJ2-7
V: TRBV6-5

DNA: TGTGCCAGCAGTGTTAGCGGGGGGGGAACTTACAATGAGCAGTTCTTC
CDR3: CASSVSGGGTYNEQFF
D: TRBD2
size: few
J: TRBJ2-1
V: TRBV6-4

DNA: TGTGCCTGGAGTGTACGATCGGGAGGCGAAGCTTTCTTT
CDR3: CAWSVRSGGEAFF
D: -
size: -
J: TRBJ1-1
V: TRBV30

DNA: TGCGCCAGCAGCGGCCGAGACAGCTTCTCCTACGAGCAGTACTTC
CDR3: CASSGRDSFSYEQYF
D: -
size: -
J: TRBJ2-7
V: TRBV5-1

DNA: TGTGCCAGCAGCTTAGCCCTAGACACCGGGGAGCTGTTTTTT
CDR3: CASSLALDTGELFF
D: -
size: -
J: TRBJ2-2
V: TRBV5-8